This T cell receptor (beta chain) stems from a study of T cell responses to AZD1222 COVID-19 vaccine. Repertoires were generated with immunoSEQ multiplex PCR, while TCRdb's copy carries only in-frame clones and drops some. The sample has 86,000 or so clones; approximately 90% are singletons. The CDR3 length is 19 residues. In germline, CDR1 is SGDLS, CDR2 YYNGEE. Trimming cost V 3 bases and J 12 bases; bases outside gene matches: 25. Study conclusions and caveats: Reports indicate that nearly half of spike-specific TCRs are directed at unmutated variant regions. Females outnumbered males among donors, who were mostly white British; clonal diversity was possibly underestimated. Repertoires were sampled only after the peak T cell response. Once two AZD1222 doses were given, Spike-specific TCR breadth and depth went up.

Notes on this clone: Its antigen is not known.

The input for sequencing was peripheral blood, taken on day 0 of MenACWY control vaccination. This receptor was obtained from an adult in good health. The chain is built from TRBV9 and TRBJ2-1, with 9 bases that match TRBD2. The chain's CDR3 is CASSARRSVAGGLISGQFF. The CDR3 DNA reads as TGTGCCAGCAGCGCCCGTAGAAGTGTGGCGGGAGGGTTGATTTCAGGGCAGTTCTTC.